These 23 T cell receptor beta chains were sequenced from one sample in a study of cytomegalovirus exposure and HLA in healthy donors. The PCR ran on 60 Vbeta and 13 Jbeta primers. The method was immunoSEQ multiplex PCR; TCRdb's version includes in-frame clones alone and lacks a portion of them. Its clone listing holds tens of thousands of clones. Specimen: PBMCs. Source of these receptors: a female donor in good health and CMV-seropositive.

Comments on this clone: This specimen includes other DNA sequences encoding the same CDR3. The V and J genes are TRBV18 and TRBJ2-7; 9 bases align to TRBD1. This CDR3 comprises 14 residues. V lost 3 bases and J lost 2; bases outside the gene matches: 2. Germline assignment: CDR1 KGHSH and CDR2 LQKENI. The CDR3 reads CASSPGTGPYEQYF. The CDR3 DNA reads TGTGCCAGCTCACCCGGGACAGGGCCCTACGAGCAGTACTTC.

This rearrangement joins TRBV10-3 to TRBJ1-1; TRBD1 matches 8 bases. Germline V gene data show CDR1 as ENHRY and CDR2 as SYGVKD. Trimming cost V 8 bases and J 1 base; bases outside gene matches: 0. The CDR3 consists of 12 residues. The CDR3 coding sequence is TGTGCCATCGGACAGGGGAACACTGAAGCTTTCTTT. Translating gives CAIGQGNTEAFF.

The chain joins TRBV15 to TRBJ2-1; D not certain. The CDR3 spans 12 residues. Germline lookup yields CDR1 LNHNV and CDR2 YYDKDF (reference sequence). V lost 2 bases and J lost 3, with 2 bases in between. The CDR3 DNA reads TGTGCCACCAGCAGACACTACAATGAGCAGTTCTTC. Amino acids: CATSRHYNEQFF.

The chain couples TRBV7-9 to TRBJ2-5; 12 bases fit TRBD1. This CDR3 has 18 residues. Germline V CDR1 and CDR2: SEHNR, FQNEAQ (reference sequence). Losses at the gene ends were 4 bases for V and 6 bases for J; bases not matched to a gene: 15. The DNA for the CDR3 is TGTGCCAGCAGCTCTCCCGGGACAGGGGGCGCAAATTTTCAGACCCAGTACTTC. Protein: CASSSPGTGGANFQTQYF.

The rearrangement joins TRBV7-2 to TRBJ1-1; a possible D gene is TRBD1 (6 bases). The CDR3 covers 15 residues. Germline V lookup: CDR1 SGHTA, CDR2 FQGNSA. V dropped 8 bases and J dropped 4 bases, with 20 bases sitting between them. CDR3 protein: CASAATGSLGTEAFF. In nucleotides, the CDR3 is TGTGCCAGCGCTGCCACAGGGAGCCTAGGCACTGAAGCTTTCTTT.

The gene calls are TRBV10-3 and TRBJ2-5; D is unresolved. Matching the DNA end better, TRBJ2-7 makes the J call doubtful. The CDR3 extends over 11 amino acids. The germline V gene has CDR1 ENHRY and CDR2 SYGVKD. The CDR3 spells CAISVSYEQYF. As DNA, the CDR3 is TGTGCCATCAGTGTATCCTACGAGCAGTACTTC.

The V and J genes are TRBV28 and TRBJ2-7, with D uncertain. The CDR3 has 15 amino acids. CDR1 and CDR2 (germline): MDHEN, SYDVKM. Trimming cost V 4 bases and J 4 bases, with 17 bases left between them. The CDR3 region is CASSSLLRVPYEQYF. CDR3 sequence (DNA): TGTGCCAGCAGTTCCCTTTTGCGAGTCCCGTACGAGCAGTACTTC.

The J gene is TRBJ1-1, the V gene TRBV7-9; D uncertain. The V gene lost 3 bases and the J gene lost 0 bases, with 14 bases spanning the gap. The CDR3 is 16 amino acids. Germline values: CDR1 SEHNR, CDR2 FQNEAQ (reference sequence). The CDR3: CASSLPGYSMNTEAFF. The CDR3 DNA reads as TGTGCCAGCAGCTTGCCTGGGTACAGCATGAACACTGAAGCTTTCTTT. Together with reference TRBV7-9 and TRBJ1-1, the CDR3 gives the full variable domain: DTGVSQNPRHKITKRGQNVTFRCDPISEHNRLYWYRQTLGQGPEFLTYFQNEAQLEKSRLLSDRFSAERPKGSFSTLEIQRTEQGDSAMYLCASSLPGYSMNTEAFFGQGTRLTVV.

As to this clone: The sample has other DNA sequences that encode this CDR3 too. The chain links TRBV9 to TRBJ2-5; TRBD2 agrees at 14 bases. V lost 4 bases and J lost 4; bases outside the gene matches: 15. Germline lookup yields CDR1 SGDLS and CDR2 YYNGEE. CDR3 length: 19 residues. The CDR3 DNA sequence: TGTGCCAGCAGCCTGCCCGGACTAGCGGGGGGCCGAAGTACAGAGACCCAGTACTTC. Translation: CASSLPGLAGGRSTETQYF.

The chain links TRBV10-1 to TRBJ1-4; TRBD1 agrees at 12 bases. Germline CDR1 WNHNN, CDR2 SYGVQD (reference sequence). CDR3 size: 17 residues. V lost 7 bases and J lost 3; bases outside the gene matches: 9. The CDR3 DNA reads as TGCGCCAGCACCAGCCGGGACAGGGGGCCGGCTAATGAAAAACTGTTTTTT. It translates to CASTSRDRGPANEKLFF.

The chain links TRBV6-1 to TRBJ1-5; D is perhaps TRBD1 (5 bases). Trimming pared 4 bases from V and 3 bases from J, leaving 13 bases between. Per the germline V gene, CDR1 is MNHNS and CDR2 is SASEGT. The CDR3 sequence is 15 residues long. CDR3 sequence: CASSAETANNQPQHF. CDR3 DNA sequence: TGTGCCAGCAGTGCTGAGACAGCCAACAATCAGCCCCAGCATTTT.

This sequence joins TRBV11-3 and TRBJ2-1, with D possibly matching TRBD2 (7 bases). Germline V gives CDR1 SGHNT, CDR2 YENEEA. The CDR3 contains 18 residues. Trimming removed 5 bases from V and 5 bases from J, with 25 bases in between. Written as DNA, the CDR3 is TGTGCCAGCAGCCAAATAGGGGGAGGGGGGGGAGGGGACAATGAGCAGTTCTTC. This sequence encodes CASSQIGGGGGGDNEQFF.

V gene TRBV5-5 combines with J gene TRBJ1-2; TRBD1 matches 7 bases. The CDR3 runs to 14 residues. V dropped 1 base and J dropped 4; count of bases not matched to a gene: 4. Germline V gene sequence: CDR1 SGHKS, CDR2 YYEKEE (reference sequence). CDR3 sequence: CASSLSPGGYGYTF. The DNA of the CDR3 is TGTGCCAGCAGCTTGAGCCCAGGGGGCTATGGCTACACCTTC.

The V call is TRBV28, the J call TRBJ2-4, with unresolved D. Trimming shortened V by 2 bases and J by 4 bases, and 12 bases separated the two germline ends. Germline V lookup: CDR1 MDHEN, CDR2 SYDVKM. The CDR3 has 15 residues. The CDR3 sequence is CASSLGGSGKNIQYF. As DNA, the CDR3 is TGTGCCAGCAGTTTAGGCGGTTCTGGGAAAAACATTCAGTACTTC.

V is TRBV27 and J is TRBJ1-6; tentative D call: TRBD1 (6 bases). The V and J ends lost 9 bases and 0 bases respectively, with 15 bases between them. Germline V lookup: CDR1 MNHEY, CDR2 SMNVEV (reference sequence). The CDR3 runs 16 residues. The CDR3 is CASQRGGVSYNSPLHF. The CDR3, as DNA: TGTGCCAGTCAAAGGGGGGGGGTCTCCTATAATTCACCCCTCCACTTT.

The V gene is TRBV5-1, the J gene TRBJ2-2; D gene ambiguous. Germline loops: CDR1 SGHRS, CDR2 YFSETQ. V lost 2 bases to trimming and J lost 2 bases, with 10 bases between them. This CDR3 is 15 amino acids long. CDR3 amino acids: CASSFSSLNTGELFF. CDR3 nucleotide sequence: TGCGCCAGCAGCTTTAGTAGCCTTAACACCGGGGAGCTGTTTTTT.

The chain employs TRBV7-2 and TRBJ2-1, with a weak D call TRBD1 (6 bases). Deletions cut 0 bases from V and 0 bases from J, with 15 bases between. Looked up from germline, CDR1 is SGHTA and CDR2 is FQGNSA. CDR3 length equals 18 residues. The CDR3 DNA follows: TGTGCCAGCAGCTTAGCGCCGATAACAGGGAGCTCCTACAATGAGCAGTTCTTC. It yields the protein CASSLAPITGSSYNEQFF.

V gene TRBV4-1 combines with J gene TRBJ2-3; TRBD2 agrees at 12 bases. This CDR3 is built from 18 residues. In germline, CDR1 is MGHRA, CDR2 YSYEKL. V trimming: 1 base; J trimming: 2 bases; junction bases outside the gene matches: 7. CDR3 DNA: TGCGCCAGCAGCCAAGGACTAGCGGGAGACGTAACCACAGATACGCAGTATTTT. Translating it yields CASSQGLAGDVTTDTQYF.

The chain employs TRBV27 and TRBJ2-7, with D perhaps TRBD2 (6 bases). This CDR3 spans 13 amino acids. The V end lost 3 bases, the J end lost 1 base, and 7 bases lay between the germline ends. Looked up from germline, CDR1 is MNHEY and CDR2 is SMNVEV (reference sequence). The CDR3 nucleotides read TGTGCCAGCAGTTTGGGGGGATCCTACGAGCAGTACTTC. As protein: CASSLGGSYEQYF.

Concerning this clone itself: In the same sample, other DNA sequences code for this CDR3. The rearrangement links TRBV7-9 to TRBJ1-1; D perhaps matches TRBD1 (5 bases). V was trimmed by 1 base and J by 1 base, leaving 7 bases between them. CDR3 length: 14 amino acids. CDR1 SEHNR and CDR2 FQNEAQ come from the germline V gene (reference sequence). The CDR3 DNA reads TGTGCCAGCAGCTTAGGGGGGGGGAACACTGAAGCTTTCTTT. Its protein product is CASSLGGGNTEAFF.

The rearrangement links TRBV2 to TRBJ1-5; D is ambiguous. This CDR3 is 14 amino acids long. Germline V gene data show CDR1 as SNHLY and CDR2 as FYNNEI. Trimming cost V 6 bases and J 7 bases, with 16 bases left between them. The CDR3 nucleotides are TGTGCCAGCAGGGGTACGGGGAGGAACCAGCCCCAGCATTTT. Amino acids: CASRGTGRNQPQHF.

The chain is built from TRBV19 and TRBJ2-6, with 8 bases matching TRBD1. Germline loops: CDR1 LNHDA, CDR2 SQIVND (reference sequence). Trimming at V came to 10 bases and at J to 1 base, leaving 6 bases not matched to a gene. This CDR3 region has 15 residues. The CDR3 here is CATQRQGSGANVLTF. The CDR3, as DNA: TGTGCCACCCAAAGACAGGGGTCTGGGGCCAACGTCCTGACTTTC. Full variable domain (remainder filled in from reference TRBV19 and TRBJ2-6): DGGITQSPKYLFRKEGQNVTLSCEQNLNHDAMYWYRQDPGQGLRLIYYSQIVNDFQKGDIAEGYSVSREKKESFPLTVTSAQKNPTAFYLCATQRQGSGANVLTFGAGSRLTVL.

The J gene is TRBJ1-1, the V gene TRBV27; possible D gene TRBD1, 5 bases. Trimming cost V 4 bases and J 1 base, with 10 bases left between them. The germline V gene has CDR1 MNHEY and CDR2 SMNVEV (reference sequence). The CDR3 consists of 14 residues. CDR3 protein: CASSYDSSNTEAFF. CDR3 DNA sequence: TGTGCCAGCAGTTATGACAGTTCGAACACTGAAGCTTTCTTT.